Presented here are 9 T cell receptor beta chains from one specimen sequenced in a study of shared clonotypes between healthy human individuals. TCRdb keeps only in-frame clones here, not all; method: immunoSEQ multiplex PCR. The data contain fewer than 2.5 million clones, 93% of them singletons. Source material: naive CD4+ T cells from PBMCs. Subset in this sample: CD45RA+ positively selected. These TCRs come from a young man in good health. Some clones in this sample may be carry-over from other donors' samples.

The chain is built from TRBV6-6 and TRBJ2-7; 8 bases line up with TRBD1. The germline gives CDR1 MNHNY, CDR2 SVGAGI (reference sequence). This CDR3 comprises 13 residues. The V gene end was trimmed by 10 bases and the J gene end by 5 bases; junction bases not matched to a gene: 10. CDR3 sequence reads: CATQGGQGHEQYF. The CDR3 coding sequence is TGTGCCACGCAGGGTGGACAGGGCCACGAGCAGTACTTC.

V gene TRBV7-9 combines with J gene TRBJ2-5; D remains unclear. The CDR3 runs to 12 residues. V lost 7 bases, J lost 5 bases, and 11 bases lay in between. Germline CDR1 is SEHNR and CDR2 is FQNEAQ (reference sequence). The CDR3 sequence: CASNYGPETQYF. CDR3 nucleotides: TGTGCCAGCAACTATGGCCCGGAGACCCAGTACTTC.

The genes are TRBV7-3 and TRBJ2-7; the match to TRBD2 covers 8 bases. The CDR3 spans 15 residues. The V and J ends lost 5 bases and 8 bases, in that order; junction bases with no gene match: 14. Germline CDR1 and CDR2: SGHTA and FQGTGA. CDR3 sequence (DNA): TGTGCCAGCAGCACACGAGGGGGACTAGGACGGAAGCAGTACTTC. It encodes CASSTRGGLGRKQYF.

Note on this clone: The same CDR3 also results from other DNA sequences found in this sample. The chain couples TRBV7-3 to TRBJ2-3, with 8 bases aligning to TRBD2. Germline-derived CDR1 and CDR2 are SGHTA and FQGTGA. This CDR3 contains 15 residues. Trimming took 2 bases from V and 0 from J; bases not matched to a gene: 1. The CDR3 DNA reads as TGTGCCAGCAGCTTAGAGCGGGGGAGCACAGATACGCAGTATTTT. Translated, it gives CASSLERGSTDTQYF.

On this clone: Other nucleotide sequences in the sample specify the same CDR3. This chain links TRBV6-1 with TRBJ2-7; D not resolved. The V gene lost 8 bases and the J gene lost 1 base, with 9 bases spanning the gap. The CDR3 extends over 12 amino acids. The germline CDR1 and CDR2 sequences are MNHNS and SASEGT. CDR3 sequence (DNA): TGTGCCAGCTCCAGGAGATCCTACGAGCAGTACTTC. Translation: CASSRRSYEQYF.

The J gene is TRBJ1-1, the V gene TRBV18; D remains unclear. V lost 6 bases and J 3 bases, leaving 14 bases between the germline ends. The CDR3 length is 14 residues. Germline V CDR1 and CDR2: KGHSH, LQKENI. CDR3 in amino acids: CASSPTLADTEAFF. The CDR3 nucleotides read TGTGCCAGCTCCCCCACCTTAGCGGACACTGAAGCTTTCTTT.

V and J are TRBV11-2 and TRBJ2-3; 14 bases align to TRBD2. The CDR3 runs to 17 residues. Trimming at V came to 4 bases and at J to 7 bases, leaving 10 bases not matched to a gene. Germline CDR1 reads SGHAT; CDR2 reads FQNNGV. The CDR3 reads CASSSRKTSGRAYTQYF. In nucleotides, the CDR3 is TGTGCCAGCAGCTCCAGAAAGACTAGCGGGAGGGCATATACGCAGTATTTT.

The chain joins TRBV7-2 to TRBJ2-2; D tentatively reads TRBD1 or TRBD2 (6 bases each). The CDR3 totals 14 residues. Germline loops: CDR1 SGHTA, CDR2 FQGNSA. The V end was cut by 4 bases, the J end by 5 bases, with 11 bases between. This CDR3 is CASSYRAGTGELFF. The CDR3 bases are TGTGCCAGCAGCTACAGGGCGGGAACCGGGGAGCTGTTTTTT.

This rearrangement joins TRBV6-6 to TRBJ2-5, with 10 nucleotides matching TRBD2. The CDR3 has 13 amino acids. CDR1 is MNHNY and CDR2 is SVGAGI in the germline V gene (reference sequence). V shed 6 bases and J 5 bases; nucleotides not matched to a gene: 3. CDR3 sequence reads: CASRSSGRETQYF. In DNA form, the CDR3 reads TGTGCCAGCAGGAGTAGCGGGAGGGAGACCCAGTACTTC.